The source of this TCR beta chain is a study of OX40 agonist ivuxolimab in advanced cancers. In terms of the full investigation: Ivuxolimab was an agonistic, fully human IgG2 monoclonal antibody directed against OX40 (CD134), a costimulatory receptor. Intravenous ivuxolimab was administered to patients every 2 weeks at six dose levels: 0.01, 0.1, 0.3, 1.5, 3 and 10 mg/kg. Of the approximately 50 patients in dose escalation, 19 had hepatocellular carcinoma, about 15 had melanoma, 9 had renal cell carcinoma and 9 had head and neck cancer. In the dose-escalation cohort, 82.7% of patients were male, and the mean age was roughly 60 years, with a range of about 20 to 90. Prior anti-PD-1, anti-PD-L1 or anti-CTLA-4 therapy was permitted, and 30% to 50% of dose-escalation patients had received checkpoint inhibitors. Three dose-escalation patients achieved partial responses, one with hepatocellular carcinoma and two with cutaneous melanoma. Peripheral TCRbeta sequencing was intended to test whether TCR sequence diversity was altered and clonal T-cell expansion was caused by ivuxolimab. The paper describes the monotherapy dose-escalation part (N = 52 patients) of the phase I trial of ivuxolimab. The full study reports these points: In the 0.1-3.0 mg/kg groups, partial responders had among the lowest normalized peripheral clonal expansion, particularly in CD8+ T cells. Low levels of normalized T-cell clonal expansion were also shown by some nonresponding patients. At doses from 0.1 to 3.0 mg/kg, clonal expansion was seen in both CD4+ and CD8+ blood T cells between baseline and week 6. After ivuxolimab, expanded clones were on average more numerous among CD8+ T cells than among CD4+ T cells. The antigen specificity of the peripheral T cells that underwent clonal expansion was not determined.

The CDR3, from cysteine to phenylalanine, totals 15 residues. The kept DNA is CDR3 alone, 45 bases in frame from the first base. Germline trimming: 3 bases from V, 1 base from J; junction bases outside gene matches: 3. CDR1 and CDR2 are read off the germline V gene as MDHEN and SYDVKM. Patients with a history of autoimmune disease or receiving systemic immunosuppression were excluded from the trial. In every dose cohort, peripheral blood was drawn for TCR sequencing at baseline, cycle 4 day 1, and cycle 7 day 1. Samples were obtained from an open-label, multicenter, first-in-human phase I dose-escalation trial of ivuxolimab. Adults with locally advanced or metastatic melanoma, renal cell carcinoma, hepatocellular carcinoma or head and neck squamous cell carcinoma were enrolled in the trial. Before TCR sequencing, CD4+ and CD8+ T cells were separately sorted from peripheral blood. On this clone: No antigen is known for it. No much larger clone exists at a distance of one base, and base qualities are not known.

Genomic DNA was extracted from sorted cells for sequencing of the TCRbeta CDR3 region. TCRbeta CDR3 regions were sequenced using the immunoSEQ Assay. TCRdb took over this immuneACCESS table, retaining in-frame rearrangements with V and J assigned. Such tables are incomplete; in checked studies, under half of the missing clones stem from an unresolved V gene, and the remainder is unexplained. A total of about 24,000 clones appear in this sample, roughly 75% of them only once. The ten top clones hold approximately 1.5% of the sample. The sequences come from CD4+ or CD8+ T cells sorted from blood, collected in a trial of the OX40 agonist ivuxolimab. The TCR sequence derives from an adult with an advanced solid tumor such as melanoma, head and neck, liver or kidney cancer. The rearranged chain carries TRBV28 and TRBJ1-5; 7 nucleotides in the junction match TRBD1. The bases read TGTGCCAGCAGTTTTGGCAGGGGGAGCAATCAGCCCCAGCATTTT. This is translated as CASSFGRGSNQPQHF.